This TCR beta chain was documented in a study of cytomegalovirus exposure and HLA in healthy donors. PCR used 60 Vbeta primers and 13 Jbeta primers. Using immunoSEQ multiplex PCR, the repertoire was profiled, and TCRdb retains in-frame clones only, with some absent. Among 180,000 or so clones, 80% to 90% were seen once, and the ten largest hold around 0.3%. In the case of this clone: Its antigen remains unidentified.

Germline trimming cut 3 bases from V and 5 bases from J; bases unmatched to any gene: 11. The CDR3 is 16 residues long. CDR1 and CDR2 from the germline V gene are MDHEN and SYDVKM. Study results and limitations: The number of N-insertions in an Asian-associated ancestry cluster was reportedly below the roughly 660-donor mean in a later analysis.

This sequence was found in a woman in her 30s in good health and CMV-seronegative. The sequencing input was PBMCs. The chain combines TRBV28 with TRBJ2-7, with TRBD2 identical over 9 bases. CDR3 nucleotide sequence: TGTGCCAGCAGTTTCCTCTTCGGGACTAGCACCCACGAGCAGTACTTC. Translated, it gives CASSFLFGTSTHEQYF.